This T cell receptor (beta chain) was identified in a study of Graves' ophthalmopathy and Graves' hyperthyroidism. Diagnosis relied on clinical symptoms, serum thyroxine, TRAb, thyroid ultrasound and orbital computed tomography. Researchers took RNA transcripts and amplified TCR beta CDR3 regions from them. Scientists carried out first-round RT-PCR using HTBI primers and then a second-round multiplex PCR. TCRdb reprocessed the multiplex PCR reads via MiXCR and lists one record per CDR3 protein. Seen here are 300,000 to 400,000 distinct CDR3 sequences, about a sixth observed once, and the top ten hold about 12%. This clonotype has at least ten counts. The material sequenced was peripheral blood. The clonotype comes from an adult man with Graves' ophthalmopathy.

The CDR3 loop reads CASSRLTGNQPQHF. The CDR3 nucleotides read TGTGCCAGCAGTCGATTAACAGGCAATCAGCCCCAGCATTTT. The J gene is TRBJ1-5, the V gene TRBV6-1; D is unresolved. The germline V and J ends were trimmed by 5 bases and 2 bases, with 10 bases remaining between them. This CDR3 is 14 amino acids long. Germline V gene data show CDR1 as MNHNS and CDR2 as SASEGT.